This passage covers 21 T cell receptor beta chains from one sample sequenced in a study of T cell changes during pregnancy in multiple sclerosis (dated by TCRdb to the late 2010s). Libraries were built with the immunoSEQ multiplex PCR assay. The source is immuneACCESS, and TCRdb retained only in-frame sequences with V and J called. Part of the clones is not carried over; for the studies checked, unresolved V genes explain less than half of this, and the remainder is unexplained. Within this sample are more than 70,000 clones, with almost 95% of them counted one time only. The ten biggest clones cover approximately 2.2% of the sample. This specimen was peripheral blood, taken before pregnancy. All receptors come from a female donor with multiple sclerosis, enrolled in a pregnancy study.

This clone has a handful of counts. The V call is TRBV30, the J call TRBJ1-1, with D hard to call. The CDR3 loop spans 13 amino acids. CDR1 GTSNPN and CDR2 SVGIG come from the germline V gene (reference sequence). Trimming left V 8 bases short and J 0 bases short, with 13 bases between. The CDR3: CAHEPNLNTEAFF. The DNA of the CDR3 is TGTGCCCACGAACCTAATTTGAACACTGAAGCTTTCTTT.

The rearrangement joins TRBV5-1 to TRBJ2-5; TRBD2 aligns across 7 bases. V lost 4 bases, J lost 3 bases, and 3 bases stayed unmatched. Germline CDR1 is SGHRS and CDR2 is YFSETQ. CDR3 length: 13 amino acids. As DNA, the CDR3 is TGCGCCAGCAGCAGTCTAGCGGAAGAGACCCAGTACTTC. This codes for CASSSLAEETQYF. Combining the CDR3 with reference TRBV5-1 and TRBJ2-5 gives the whole variable domain KAGVTQTPRYLIKTRGQQVTLSCSPISGHRSVSWYQQTPGQGLQFLFEYFSETQRNKGNFPGRFSGRQFSNSRSEMNVSTLELGDSALYLCASSSLAEETQYFGPGTRLLVL.

This clone was recorded only once. V gene TRBV27 combines with J gene TRBJ2-7, with 7 bases matching TRBD2. Germline V lookup: CDR1 MNHEY, CDR2 SMNVEV (reference sequence). V was pared by 7 bases and J by 4 bases, with 10 bases of the junction left unmatched. This CDR3 has 14 residues. CDR3 in DNA: TGTGCCAGCACCTCTCGACTAGCTCATTACGAGCAGTACTTC. Translation gives CASTSRLAHYEQYF.

This chain links TRBV30 with TRBJ2-3, with D possibly matching TRBD2 (6 bases). Germline values: CDR1 GTSNPN, CDR2 SVGIG (reference sequence). Trimming cost V 4 bases and J 12 bases, with 14 bases left between them. The CDR3 has 11 amino acids. The CDR3 DNA sequence: TGTGCCTGGACAGGCCGGGACTCTCAGTATTTT. Its translation is CAWTGRDSQYF.

This chain links TRBV18 with TRBJ2-1, with TRBD1 matching 9 bases. There are 14 residues in the CDR3. Germline CDR1 KGHSH, CDR2 LQKENI. The ends lost 3 bases at V and 3 bases at J; junction bases unmatched: 0. CDR3 sequence reads: CASSPGQGYNEQFF. For the CDR3, the DNA is TGTGCCAGCTCACCGGGACAGGGCTACAATGAGCAGTTCTTC.

V gene TRBV11-2 combines with J gene TRBJ1-1; D ambiguous. This CDR3 comprises 13 residues. Germline V gene sequence: CDR1 SGHAT, CDR2 FQNNGV. The V end lost 5 bases, the J end lost 8 bases, and 15 bases lay between the germline ends. CDR3 protein: CASSHQTYSEAFF. Written as DNA, the CDR3 is TGTGCCAGCAGCCATCAGACATATTCCGAAGCTTTCTTT.

The chain employs TRBV15 and TRBJ1-2, with 7 nucleotides matching TRBD1. The CDR3 sequence is 14 residues long. CDR1 and CDR2 (germline): LNHNV, YYDKDF (reference sequence). Trimming removed 4 bases from V and 7 bases from J; junction bases left unmatched: 9. Written as DNA, the CDR3 is TGTGCCACCAGCATAAGGACGACAGGGTCTGGCTACACCTTC. Amino acids: CATSIRTTGSGYTF.

V gene TRBV5-6 combines with J gene TRBJ2-3, with TRBD2 matching over 14 bases. CDR1 and CDR2 (germline): SGHDT, YYEEEE. The CDR3 is 17 amino acids. V was pared by 0 bases and J by 6 bases, with 6 bases of the junction left unmatched. Here the CDR3 DNA reads TGTGCCAGCAGCTTGGTGACTAGCGGGAGGGCCCCCGATACGCAGTATTTT. It yields the protein CASSLVTSGRAPDTQYF.

Concerning this clone: A read error may account for a junction end that differs from germline. J is TRBJ2-1 and V is TRBV19; the match to TRBD2 covers 11 bases. Germline CDR1 reads LNHDA; CDR2 reads SQIVND (reference sequence). The CDR3 spans 17 residues. The CDR3 here is CASTITGLAGGQDEQFF. CDR3 nucleotides: TGTGCCAGTACTATAACGGGGCTAGCGGGAGGTCAGGATGAGCAGTTCTTC.

The J gene is TRBJ2-3, the V gene TRBV4-1; D call uncertain. The germline V gene has CDR1 MGHRA and CDR2 YSYEKL. CDR3 size: 12 residues. V shed 5 bases and J shed 3 bases, with 6 bases lying between them. The CDR3 DNA is TGCGCCAGCAGCAAATCAACAGATACGCAGTATTTT. Translating gives CASSKSTDTQYF.

This sequence joins TRBV29-1 and TRBJ2-5, with D uncertain. The J call is uncertain, as TRBJ2-7 better fits the DNA end. The CDR3 is 12 amino acids. Per the germline V gene, CDR1 is SQVTM and CDR2 is ANQGSEA. The CDR3 spells CSVGLQRYEQYF. As DNA, the CDR3 is TGCAGCGTAGGTCTCCAGAGGTACGAGCAGTACTTC.

This clone appeared once. The chain is built from TRBV5-1 and TRBJ2-3, with 7 bases aligning to TRBD2. Germline V gene data show CDR1 as SGHRS and CDR2 as YFSETQ. With V trimmed by 2 bases and J by 2 bases, 5 bases remained unmatched. The CDR3 loop spans 15 amino acids. The CDR3 loop reads CASSFHQRDTDTQYF. The CDR3 bases are TGCGCCAGCAGCTTTCACCAGCGGGACACAGATACGCAGTATTTT.

The J gene is TRBJ2-7, the V gene TRBV5-1; D gene unclear. CDR1 and CDR2 (germline): SGHRS, YFSETQ. This CDR3 spans 13 amino acids. Between the trimmed V and J ends, which lost 0 bases and 5 bases, there was a span of 9 bases. The CDR3 sequence: CASSLDPRDEQYF. The CDR3 nucleotides are TGCGCCAGCAGCTTGGACCCGCGCGACGAGCAGTACTTC.

V usage is TRBV25-1 and J usage is TRBJ1-3, with D tentatively TRBD1 (6 bases). This CDR3 is built from 15 residues. The V and J ends lost 2 bases and 5 bases respectively, with 13 bases between them. Looked up from germline, CDR1 is MGHDK and CDR2 is SYGVNS. Here the CDR3 reads CASSELGTPRNTIYF. CDR3 coding DNA: TGTGCCAGCAGTGAACTCGGGACACCTCGAAACACCATATATTTT.

V gene TRBV10-3 combines with J gene TRBJ2-5, with 7 bases fitting TRBD1. Germline V gene lookup returns CDR1 ENHRY and CDR2 SYGVKD. This CDR3 is 14 amino acids long. V lost 6 bases and J lost 5; bases outside the gene matches: 9. The CDR3 DNA sequence: TGTGCCATCAGATCGACAGGGTCCGGGGAGACCCAGTACTTC. Its protein is CAIRSTGSGETQYF.

This rearrangement joins TRBV29-1 to TRBJ2-1, with 7 bases aligning to TRBD2. The V gene's germline CDR1 is SQVTM and CDR2 ANQGSEA. Germline trimming cut 3 bases from V and 7 bases from J; bases unmatched to any gene: 9. This CDR3 is built from 14 residues. The CDR3 is CSVDKREEVNEQFF. Written as DNA, the CDR3 is TGCAGCGTTGACAAACGGGAGGAGGTGAATGAGCAGTTCTTC.

The chain combines TRBV5-4 with TRBJ2-5; TRBD1 matches 8 bases. With V trimmed by 3 bases and J by 1 base, 5 bases remained unmatched. Germline V CDR1 and CDR2: SGHNT, YYREEE (reference sequence). This CDR3 has 15 amino acids. CDR3 residues: CASSSSDRAQETQYF. CDR3 DNA sequence: TGTGCCAGCAGCTCCTCGGACAGGGCCCAAGAGACCCAGTACTTC.

The J gene is TRBJ2-3, the V gene TRBV11-3, with D possibly TRBD2 on 5 matching bases. The CDR3 has 15 amino acids. CDR1 and CDR2 (germline): SGHNT, YENEEA. Trimming pared 0 bases from V and 3 bases from J, leaving 10 bases between. CDR3 sequence: CASSLESGRTDTQYF. The CDR3 DNA reads TGTGCCAGCAGCTTAGAAAGCGGTAGAACAGATACGCAGTATTTT.

V and J are TRBV28 and TRBJ2-3; 10 bases are a match to TRBD1. The V segment lost 6 bases and the J segment 4 bases; nucleotides outside the gene matches: 10. The CDR3 has 16 amino acids. Germline CDR1 and CDR2: MDHEN and SYDVKM. CDR3 amino acids: CASRDVGQGGADTQYF. CDR3 DNA sequence: TGTGCCAGCAGGGACGTAGGACAGGGGGGGGCAGATACGCAGTATTTT.

V and J are TRBV28 and TRBJ2-3, with unresolved D. This CDR3 region has 12 residues. The germline gives CDR1 MDHEN, CDR2 SYDVKM. V lost 5 bases and J 2 bases, leaving 5 bases between the germline ends. CDR3 sequence: CASSPPTDTQYF. For the CDR3, the DNA is TGTGCCAGCAGTCCTCCCACAGATACGCAGTATTTT.

The V and J genes are TRBV11-2 and TRBJ2-7; D perhaps matches TRBD1 (6 bases). The CDR3 has 15 residues. Trimming removed 0 bases at V and 2 bases at J, with 11 bases between. Germline lookup yields CDR1 SGHAT and CDR2 FQNNGV. This chain's CDR3 is CASSLETGRPYEQYF. The CDR3 nucleotides are TGTGCCAGCAGCTTAGAAACAGGGCGCCCCTACGAGCAGTACTTC.